This entry describes one T cell receptor beta chain. The antigen it recognizes is unknown. No much larger clone is present one base from it, and per-base qualities are unavailable. Genomic DNA was extracted from sorted cells for sequencing of the TCRbeta CDR3 region. TCRbeta CDR3 regions were sequenced using the immunoSEQ Assay. This immuneACCESS table, as held by TCRdb, lists in-frame sequences with V and J called but not all clones. Of the missing ones, under half trace to an unresolved V gene in checked studies; the others have no known cause. Present in this sample are about 71,000 clones, around 80% of which were seen just once. The ten most abundant clones make up about 0.4% of the sample. V and J are truncated by 5 bases and 1 base respectively, leaving an intervening sequence of 5 bases. Via the germline V gene (reference sequence), CDR1 is DFQATT and CDR2 SNEGSKA. Counted from cysteine to phenylalanine, this CDR3 has 11 amino acids. CDR3 DNA is the only sequence kept; it has 33 bases, read in frame from the first base.

The trial excluded patients who had a history of autoimmune disease or who were on systemic immunosuppression. Peripheral blood for TCR sequencing was collected from all dose cohorts at baseline, on cycle 4 day 1, and on cycle 7 day 1. The samples were taken from a phase I, first-in-human, multicenter, open-label dose-escalation trial of ivuxolimab. Adults with locally advanced or metastatic melanoma, renal cell carcinoma, hepatocellular carcinoma or head and neck squamous cell carcinoma were enrolled in the trial. Before TCR sequencing, CD4+ T cells and CD8+ T cells from peripheral blood were sorted into separate populations. This entry is derived from a study of OX40 agonist ivuxolimab in advanced cancers. Describing the broader study: Ivuxolimab was a fully human IgG2 agonistic monoclonal antibody targeting the costimulatory receptor OX40 (CD134). Prior anti-PD-1, anti-PD-L1 or anti-CTLA-4 therapy was permitted, and checkpoint inhibitors had been received by 40% to 50% of dose-escalation patients. A male proportion of approximately 83% and a mean age of roughly 55 years, ranging from about 20 to 80, were recorded for the dose-escalation cohort. The paper describes the monotherapy dose-escalation part (N of about 50 patients) of the phase I trial of ivuxolimab. Intravenous ivuxolimab was administered to patients every 2 weeks at six dose levels: 0.01, 0.1, 0.3, 1.5, 3 and 10 mg/kg. The purpose of peripheral TCRbeta sequencing was to test whether ivuxolimab changed TCR sequence diversity and led to clonal T-cell expansion. Partial responses were achieved by three dose-escalation patients, of whom one had hepatocellular carcinoma and two had cutaneous melanoma. Among the roughly 50 dose-escalation patients, about 20 had hepatocellular carcinoma, roughly 15 melanoma, 9 renal cell carcinoma and 9 head and neck cancer. Findings and caveats that apply to the study as a whole: The antigen specificity of the peripheral T cells that underwent clonal expansion was not determined. Low levels of normalized T-cell clonal expansion were also seen in some patients who did not respond. At doses of 0.1 to 3.0 mg/kg, clonal expansion of both CD4+ and CD8+ T cells in blood was seen between baseline and week 6. In the 0.1-3.0 mg/kg groups, partial responders had among the lowest normalized peripheral clonal expansion, particularly in CD8+ T cells. After ivuxolimab, CD8+ T cells had more expanded clones than CD4+ T cells on average.

This sample comprised CD4+ or CD8+ T cells sorted from blood, obtained in a trial of the OX40 agonist ivuxolimab. The sequence joins TRBV20-1 to TRBJ1-2; there is no confident call for the D gene. The receptor comes from an adult with an advanced solid tumor such as melanoma, head and neck, liver or kidney cancer. The DNA sequence follows: TGCAGTGCTGCTTTTAACTATGGCTACACCTTC. This sequence encodes CSAAFNYGYTF.